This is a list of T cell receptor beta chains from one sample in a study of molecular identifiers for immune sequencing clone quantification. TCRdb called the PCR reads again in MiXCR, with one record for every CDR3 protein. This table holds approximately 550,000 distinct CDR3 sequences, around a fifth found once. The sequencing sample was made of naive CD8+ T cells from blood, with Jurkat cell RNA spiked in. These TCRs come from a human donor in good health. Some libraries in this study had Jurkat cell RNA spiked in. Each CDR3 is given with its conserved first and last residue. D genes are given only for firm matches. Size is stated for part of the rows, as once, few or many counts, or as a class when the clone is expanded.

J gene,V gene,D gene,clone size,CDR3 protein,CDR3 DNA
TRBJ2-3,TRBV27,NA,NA,CASSTLGGGYTDTQYF,TGTGCCAGCAGTACGTTGGGCGGTGGTTATACAGATACGCAGTATTTT
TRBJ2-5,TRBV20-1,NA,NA,CSGRRRGGETQYF,TGCAGTGGGAGGAGGAGGGGGGGCGAGACCCAGTACTTC
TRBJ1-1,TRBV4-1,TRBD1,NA,CASSKTGIMNTEAFF,TGCGCCAGCAGTAAGACAGGGATCATGAACACTGAAGCTTTCTTT
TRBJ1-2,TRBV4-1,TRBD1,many,CASSQEPGQGNYGYTF,TGCGCCAGCAGCCAAGAACCGGGACAGGGCAACTATGGCTACACCTTC
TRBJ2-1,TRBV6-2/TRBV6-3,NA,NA,CASSSRTGGYNEQFF,TGTGCCAGCAGTTCAAGGACAGGAGGGTACAATGAGCAGTTCTTC
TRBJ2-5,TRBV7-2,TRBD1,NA,CASSVDRGGQETQYF,TGTGCCAGCAGCGTCGACAGGGGAGGACAAGAGACCCAGTACTTC
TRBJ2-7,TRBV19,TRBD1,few,CASSPMSGTGFDEQYF,TGTGCCAGTAGTCCGATGAGTGGGACAGGGTTCGACGAGCAGTACTTC
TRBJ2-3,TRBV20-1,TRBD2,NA,CSARTILLAVGDTQYF,TGCAGTGCTAGGACGATATTACTAGCGGTTGGAGATACGCAGTATTTT
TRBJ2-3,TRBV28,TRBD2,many,CASRGNLWREEGDTQYF,TGTGCCAGCCGGGGTAACTTGTGGCGGGAGGAGGGAGATACGCAGTATTTT
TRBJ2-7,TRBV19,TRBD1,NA,CASRARDSLNYEQYF,TGTGCCAGTAGGGCTCGGGACAGCCTCAACTACGAGCAGTACTTC
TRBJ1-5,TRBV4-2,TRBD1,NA,CASSQALTGDGQPQHF,TGTGCCAGCAGCCAAGCCTTGACAGGGGACGGGCAGCCCCAGCATTTT
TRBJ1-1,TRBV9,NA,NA,CASSVDVVGTEAFF,TGTGCCAGCAGCGTAGATGTGGTGGGCACTGAAGCTTTCTTT
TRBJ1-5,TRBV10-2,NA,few,CASSDYRDSIIPYSNQPQHF,TGCGCCAGCAGTGACTACAGGGATTCGATCATCCCCTATAGCAATCAGCCCCAGCATTTT
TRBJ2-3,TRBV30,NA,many,CAGLESSGTDTQYF,TGTGCCGGACTGGAGTCGAGCGGGACAGATACGCAGTATTTT
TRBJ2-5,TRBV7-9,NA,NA,CASSRWETQYF,TGTGCCAGCAGCCGTTGGGAGACCCAGTACTTC
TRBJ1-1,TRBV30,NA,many,CAWAPGDTEAFF,TGTGCCTGGGCCCCAGGGGACACTGAAGCTTTCTTT
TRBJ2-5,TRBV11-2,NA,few,CASSIPGQGISAGGPEETQYF,TGTGCCAGCAGCATCCCGGGACAGGGGATTTCTGCGGGAGGGCCGGAGGAGACCCAGTACTTC
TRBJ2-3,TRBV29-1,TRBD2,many,CSVEGMGLAGFDTQYF,TGCAGCGTTGAAGGGATGGGACTAGCGGGATTCGATACGCAGTATTTT
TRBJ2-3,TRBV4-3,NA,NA,CASSQDVGGRLGTQYF,TGCGCCAGCAGCCAAGATGTTGGGGGCCGCTTGGGGACGCAGTATTTT
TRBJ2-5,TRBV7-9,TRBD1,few,CASSPTGAGQQETQYF,TGTGCCAGCAGTCCAACAGGGGCGGGTCAACAAGAGACCCAGTACTTC
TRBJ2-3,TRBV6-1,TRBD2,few,CASSDSSGRADTQYF,TGTGCCAGCAGTGATAGTAGCGGGAGGGCAGATACGCAGTATTTT
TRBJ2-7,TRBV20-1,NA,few,CSARAPRDFREEQYF,TGCAGTGCTAGAGCCCCACGTGACTTTAGAGAGGAGCAGTACTTC
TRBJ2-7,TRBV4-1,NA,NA,CASSRDPGRSYEQYF,TGCGCCAGCAGCCGAGATCCGGGTAGGTCCTACGAGCAGTACTTC
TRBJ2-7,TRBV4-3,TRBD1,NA,CASSPWTGATYEQYF,TGCGCCAGCAGCCCTTGGACAGGGGCCACCTACGAGCAGTACTTC
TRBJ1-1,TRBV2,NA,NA,CASSERQAVMNTEAFF,TGTGCCAGCAGTGAGAGGCAGGCCGTTATGAACACTGAAGCTTTCTTT
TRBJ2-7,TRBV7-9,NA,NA,CASSTTALRAYEQYF,TGTGCCAGCAGCACGACTGCGCTCAGGGCCTACGAGCAGTACTTC
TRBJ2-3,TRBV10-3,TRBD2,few,CAISEPLAGDQTDTQYF,TGTGCCATCAGTGAGCCCTTGGCGGGAGACCAGACAGATACGCAGTATTTT
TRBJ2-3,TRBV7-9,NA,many,CASSLDSTDTQYF,TGTGCCAGCAGCTTAGATAGCACAGATACGCAGTATTTT
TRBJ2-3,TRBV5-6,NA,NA,CASSFGSGYTDTQYF,TGTGCCAGCAGCTTTGGTAGCGGATACACAGATACGCAGTATTTT
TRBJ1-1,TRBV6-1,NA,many,CASHLNTEAFF,TGTGCCAGCCACTTGAACACTGAAGCTTTCTTT
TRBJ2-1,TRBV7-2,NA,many,CASSLLGTSYNEQFF,TGTGCCAGCAGCTTATTGGGGACGTCCTACAATGAGCAGTTCTTC
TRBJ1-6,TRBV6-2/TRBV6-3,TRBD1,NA,CASSYFSDRDSPLHF,TGTGCCAGCAGTTATTTCTCTGACAGGGATTCACCCCTCCACTTT
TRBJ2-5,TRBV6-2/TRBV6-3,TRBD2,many,CASSYSIAGFQETQYF,TGTGCCAGCAGTTACTCGATAGCGGGGTTCCAAGAGACCCAGTACTTC
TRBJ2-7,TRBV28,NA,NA,CASSLYFRQGRSSYEQYF,TGTGCCAGCAGTTTATATTTCCGGCAGGGCCGGAGCTCCTACGAGCAGTACTTC
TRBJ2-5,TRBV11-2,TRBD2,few,CASSRGDRAFERGVQETQYF,TGTGCCAGCAGCCGCGGCGACAGGGCATTCGAGCGGGGGGTACAAGAGACCCAGTACTTC
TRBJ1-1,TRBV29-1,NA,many,CSVEDNLNTEAFF,TGCAGCGTTGAGGATAACCTGAACACTGAAGCTTTCTTT
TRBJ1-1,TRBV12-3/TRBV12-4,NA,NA,CASSLGATRGNTEAFF,TGTGCCAGCTCATTGGGGGCGACAAGGGGGAACACTGAAGCTTTCTTT
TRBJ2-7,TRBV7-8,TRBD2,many,CASSPGGGTLHEQYF,TGTGCCAGCAGCCCGGGGGGGGGGACTCTCCACGAGCAGTACTTC
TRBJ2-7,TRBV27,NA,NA,CASSSGLNSYEQYF,TGTGCCAGCAGTTCCGGACTCAACTCCTACGAGCAGTACTTC
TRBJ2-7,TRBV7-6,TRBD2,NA,CASSLSTSGGTYEQYF,TGTGCCAGCAGCTTGTCGACTAGCGGGGGAACCTACGAGCAGTACTTC
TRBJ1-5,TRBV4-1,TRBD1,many,CASSQVGTVNQPQHF,TGCGCCAGCAGCCAAGTTGGGACAGTCAATCAGCCCCAGCATTTT
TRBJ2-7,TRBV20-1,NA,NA,CSARLRQSPLYEQYF,TGCAGTGCTAGGCTGAGGCAGTCCCCCTTGTACGAGCAGTACTTC
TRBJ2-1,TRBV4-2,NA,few,CASSQANNEQFF,TGTGCCAGCAGCCAAGCTAACAATGAGCAGTTCTTC
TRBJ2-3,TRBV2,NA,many,CAIKGVTDTQYF,TGTGCCATCAAGGGGGTTACGGATACGCAGTATTTT
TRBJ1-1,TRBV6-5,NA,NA,CANSYRHSPNTEAFF,TGTGCCAACAGTTACAGGCATAGCCCTAACACTGAAGCTTTCTTT
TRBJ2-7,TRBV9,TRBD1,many,CASSPTGGSSYEQYF,TGTGCCAGCAGCCCAACAGGGGGTAGCTCCTACGAGCAGTACTTC
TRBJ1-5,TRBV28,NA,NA,CASSLTGSDQPQHF,TGTGCCAGCAGTTTAACAGGGTCGGATCAGCCCCAGCATTTT
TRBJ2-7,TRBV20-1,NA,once,CSARPYRATYEQYF,TGCAGTGCTAGACCCTACAGAGCCACCTACGAGCAGTACTTC
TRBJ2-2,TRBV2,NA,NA,CASSEAGVSRSTGELFF,TGTGCCAGCAGTGAAGCCGGAGTTTCGCGAAGCACCGGGGAGCTGTTTTTT
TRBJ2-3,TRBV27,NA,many,CASSFLDDTQYF,TGTGCCAGCAGTTTTCTTGATGATACGCAGTATTTT
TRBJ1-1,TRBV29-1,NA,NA,CGAVNTEAFF,TGCGGCGCCGTTAACACTGAAGCTTTCTTT